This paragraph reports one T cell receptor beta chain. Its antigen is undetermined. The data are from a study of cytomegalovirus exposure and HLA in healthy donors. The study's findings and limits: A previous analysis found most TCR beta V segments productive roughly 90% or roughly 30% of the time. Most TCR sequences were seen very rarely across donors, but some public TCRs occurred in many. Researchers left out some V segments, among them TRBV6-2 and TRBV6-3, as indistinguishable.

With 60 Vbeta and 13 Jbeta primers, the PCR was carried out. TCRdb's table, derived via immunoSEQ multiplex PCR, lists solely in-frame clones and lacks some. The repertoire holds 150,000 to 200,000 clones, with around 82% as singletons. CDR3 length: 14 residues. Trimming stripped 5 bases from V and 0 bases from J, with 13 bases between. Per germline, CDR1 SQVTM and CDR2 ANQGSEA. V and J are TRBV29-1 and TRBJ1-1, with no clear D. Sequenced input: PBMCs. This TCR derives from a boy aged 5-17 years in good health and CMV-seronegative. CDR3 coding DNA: TGCAGCGTTTTAAGGCGGGGAATGAACACTGAAGCTTTCTTT. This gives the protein CSVLRRGMNTEAFF.